The clone carrying this T cell receptor (beta chain) was picked up many times. During its preparation, the TCRbeta library received unique molecular identifiers. TCRdb reprocessed the PCR reads via MiXCR and lists one record per CDR3 protein. The sample consists of some 600,000 distinct CDR3 sequences, around 17% of them appearing once. This sample was taken from a study of T-cell reconstitution after alpha-beta-depleted transplantation in children. V lost 5 bases, J lost 0 bases, and 11 bases lay in between. The CDR3 is 14 amino acids. The rearrangement uses TRBV12-3 or TRBV12-4 and TRBJ2-7, with D unclear. This specimen was PBMCs from the stem cell graft donor, taken from the stem cell graft. This clonotype was obtained from a human donor who donated a stem cell graft to a child with acute myeloid leukemia. CDR3 sequence: CASSPGHSSYEQYF. CDR3 DNA: TGTGCCAGCAGTCCGGGTCATTCCTCCTACGAGCAGTACTTC.